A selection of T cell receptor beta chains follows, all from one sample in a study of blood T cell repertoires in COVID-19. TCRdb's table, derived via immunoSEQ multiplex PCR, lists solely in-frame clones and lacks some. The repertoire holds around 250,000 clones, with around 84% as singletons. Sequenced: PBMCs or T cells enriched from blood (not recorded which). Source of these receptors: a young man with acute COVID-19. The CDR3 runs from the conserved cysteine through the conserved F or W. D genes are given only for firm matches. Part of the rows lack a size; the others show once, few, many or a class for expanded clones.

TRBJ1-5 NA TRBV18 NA TGTGCCAGCTCACCCACAGGGATGAATCAGCCCCAGCATTTT CASSPTGMNQPQHF
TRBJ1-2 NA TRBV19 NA TGTGCCAGTAGTATGGTAGGGGATAACTATGGCTACACCTTC CASSMVGDNYGYTF
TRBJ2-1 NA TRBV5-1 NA TGCGCCAGCAGCTTTAGTATGAGGAATGAGCAGTTCTTC CASSFSMRNEQFF
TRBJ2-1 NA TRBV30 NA TGTGCCTGGAGTGGGTCGGACTGGGGGTTCTTC CAWSGSDWGFF
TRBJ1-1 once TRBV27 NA TGTGCCAGCAAGGAGGGGGGGCCTAAAGCTTTCTTT CASKEGGPKAFF
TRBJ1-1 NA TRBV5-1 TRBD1 TGCGCCAGCCGAACAGGGGCAGCTGAAGCTTTCTTT CASRTGAAEAFF
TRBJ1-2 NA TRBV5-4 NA TGTGCCAGCAGCTCAGCTTTGGACAGTACCGCCTCTCCCTTC CASSSALDSTASPF
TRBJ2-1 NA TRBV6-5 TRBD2 TGTGCCAGCAAGCGGGAGATGTTCCACAATGAGCAGTTCTTC CASKREMFHNEQFF
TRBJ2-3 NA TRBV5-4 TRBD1 TGTGCCAGCAGCTTGGCCGACAGGGGAGAGGTTACGCAGTATTTT CASSLADRGEVTQYF
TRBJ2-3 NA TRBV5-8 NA TGTGCCAGCAGCCAAACGCGGGCTAGGTTGAGCACAGATACGCAGTATTTT CASSQTRARLSTDTQYF
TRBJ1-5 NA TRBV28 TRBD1 TGTGCCAGCAGTTTAAGTACGCCGGACAGGAGGAATCAGCCCCAGCATTTT CASSLSTPDRRNQPQHF
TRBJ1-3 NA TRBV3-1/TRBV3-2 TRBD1 TGTGCCAGCAAAGGAGGGGGCGCTGGAAACACCATATATTTT CASKGGGAGNTIYF
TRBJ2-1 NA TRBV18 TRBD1 TGTGCCAGCTCACCGACGACAGGGCGCTCCTACAATGAGCAGTTCTTC CASSPTTGRSYNEQFF
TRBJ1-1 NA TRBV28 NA TGTGCCAGCTGGCAGACTGAAGCTTTCTTT CASWQTEAFF
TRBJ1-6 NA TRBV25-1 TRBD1 TGTGCCAGCAGTGGTACGGGGACAGGGAGTACTTCACCCCTCCACTTT CASSGTGTGSTSPLHF
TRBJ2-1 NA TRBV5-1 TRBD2 TGTGCCAGCAGGGCGATGGGGGAGGGCTTTAGGGAGCAGTTCTTC CASRAMGEGFREQFF
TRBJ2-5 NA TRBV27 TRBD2 TGTGCCACCTCCCGGGGGGCGGGGGGCCTCCGGGAGACCCAGTACTTC CATSRGAGGLRETQYF
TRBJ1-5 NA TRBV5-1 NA TGCGCCAGCAGCCCCGAGGGTTACAATCAGCCCCAGCATTTT CASSPEGYNQPQHF
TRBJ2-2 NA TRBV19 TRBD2 TGTGCCAGTAGTGCTATAGCGGGAGGTACCGGGGAGCTGTTTTTT CASSAIAGGTGELFF
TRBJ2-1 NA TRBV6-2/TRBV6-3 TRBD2 TGTGCCAGCAGTTTGGCTAGCGGGTACAATGAGCAGTTCTTC CASSLASGYNEQFF
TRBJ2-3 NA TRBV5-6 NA TGTGCCAGCAGCTTGGTGGGGCCAGGGCCAGATACGCAGTATTTT CASSLVGPGPDTQYF
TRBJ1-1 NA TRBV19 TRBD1 TGTGCCAGTAGTCCAAGGGACAGGGGAGACACTGAAGCTTTCTTT CASSPRDRGDTEAFF
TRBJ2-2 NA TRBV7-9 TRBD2 TGTGCCAGCAGCCGCCGGGGGGTCCTTCCCGGGGAGCTGTTTTTT CASSRRGVLPGELFF
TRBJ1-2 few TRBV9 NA TGTGCCAGCGATACGAACAGGGACCCCCGAGTGGCCTATGGCTACACCTTC CASDTNRDPRVAYGYTF
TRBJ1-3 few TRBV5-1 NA TGCGCCAGCAGCTTAAGTATGGACAGTGCAAAGGACTTCTCTGGAAACACCATATATTTT CASSLSMDSAKDFSGNTIYF
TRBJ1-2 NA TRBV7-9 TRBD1 TGTGCCAGCAGCTTAGTGGTTTCGACTACAGGGGGCGCTTACTATGGCTACACCTTC CASSLVVSTTGGAYYGYTF
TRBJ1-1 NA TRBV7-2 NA TGTGCCAGCAGCTTACCTACCCCTGAAGCTTTCTTT CASSLPTPEAFF
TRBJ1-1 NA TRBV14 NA TGTGCCAGCAGCCGCAGGGTGCAGACTGAAGCTTTCTTT CASSRRVQTEAFF